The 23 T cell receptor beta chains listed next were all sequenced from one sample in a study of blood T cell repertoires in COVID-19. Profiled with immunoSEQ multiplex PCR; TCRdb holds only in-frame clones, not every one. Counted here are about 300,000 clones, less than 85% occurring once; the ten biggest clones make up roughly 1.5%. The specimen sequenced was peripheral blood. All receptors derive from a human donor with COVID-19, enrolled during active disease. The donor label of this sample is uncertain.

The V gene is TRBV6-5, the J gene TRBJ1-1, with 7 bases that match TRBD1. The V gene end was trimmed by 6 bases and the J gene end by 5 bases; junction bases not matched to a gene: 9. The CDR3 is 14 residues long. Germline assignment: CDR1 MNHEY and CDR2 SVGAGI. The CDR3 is CASRTPAQGTEAFF. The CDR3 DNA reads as TGTGCCAGCAGGACCCCCGCACAGGGGACTGAAGCTTTCTTT.

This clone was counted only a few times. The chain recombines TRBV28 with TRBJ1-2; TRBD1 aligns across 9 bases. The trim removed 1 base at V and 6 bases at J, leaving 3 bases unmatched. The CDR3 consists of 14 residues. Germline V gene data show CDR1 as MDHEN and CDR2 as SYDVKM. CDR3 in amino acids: CASSLSRDRDGYTF. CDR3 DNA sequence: TGTGCCAGCAGTTTATCCCGGGACAGGGATGGCTACACCTTC.

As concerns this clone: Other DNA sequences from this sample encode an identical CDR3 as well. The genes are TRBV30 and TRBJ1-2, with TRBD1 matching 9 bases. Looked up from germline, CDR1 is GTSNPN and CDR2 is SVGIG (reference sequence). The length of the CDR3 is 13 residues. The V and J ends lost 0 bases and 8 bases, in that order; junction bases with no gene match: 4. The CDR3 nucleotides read TGTGCCTGGAGTGTACAGGGGGCTGGGGGCTACACCTTC. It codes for CAWSVQGAGGYTF.

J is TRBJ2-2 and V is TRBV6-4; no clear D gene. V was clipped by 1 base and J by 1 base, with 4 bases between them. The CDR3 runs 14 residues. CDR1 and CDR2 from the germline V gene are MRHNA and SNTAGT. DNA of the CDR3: TGTGCCAGCAGTGACTACGGGAACACCGGGGAGCTGTTTTTT. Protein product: CASSDYGNTGELFF.

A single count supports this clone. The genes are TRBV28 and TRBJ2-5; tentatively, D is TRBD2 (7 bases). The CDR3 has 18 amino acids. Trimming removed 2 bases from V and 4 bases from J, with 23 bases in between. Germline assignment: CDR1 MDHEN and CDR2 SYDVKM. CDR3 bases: TGTGCCAGCAGTTTAGTCTCGTTTAGGGGGGAGGGCCCAGAGACCCAGTACTTC. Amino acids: CASSLVSFRGEGPETQYF.

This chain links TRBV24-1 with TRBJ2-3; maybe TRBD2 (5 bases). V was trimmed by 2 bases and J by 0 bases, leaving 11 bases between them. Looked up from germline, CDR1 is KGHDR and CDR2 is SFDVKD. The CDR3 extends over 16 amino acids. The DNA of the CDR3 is TGTGCCACCAGTGATTCGGACTGGCCCAGCACAGATACGCAGTATTTT. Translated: CATSDSDWPSTDTQYF.

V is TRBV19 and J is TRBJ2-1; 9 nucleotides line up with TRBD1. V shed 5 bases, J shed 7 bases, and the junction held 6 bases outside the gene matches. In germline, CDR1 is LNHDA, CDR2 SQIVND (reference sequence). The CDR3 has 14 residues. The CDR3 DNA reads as TGTGCCAGTAGTGGCCGGGACAGGGAAAATGAGCAGTTCTTC. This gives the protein CASSGRDRENEQFF.

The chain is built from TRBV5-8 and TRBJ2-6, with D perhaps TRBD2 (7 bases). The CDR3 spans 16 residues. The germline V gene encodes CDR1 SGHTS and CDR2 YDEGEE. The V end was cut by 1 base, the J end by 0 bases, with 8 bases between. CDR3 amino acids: CASSLRGGSGANVLTF. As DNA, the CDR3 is TGTGCCAGCAGCTTGAGGGGGGGCTCTGGGGCCAACGTCCTGACTTTC.

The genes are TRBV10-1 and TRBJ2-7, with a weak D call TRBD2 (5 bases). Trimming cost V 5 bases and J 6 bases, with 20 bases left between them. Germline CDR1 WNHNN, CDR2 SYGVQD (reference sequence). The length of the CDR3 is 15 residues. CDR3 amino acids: CASSRSPTVASEQYF. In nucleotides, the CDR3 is TGCGCCAGCAGTCGTTCCCCCACTGTAGCGAGCGAGCAGTACTTC.

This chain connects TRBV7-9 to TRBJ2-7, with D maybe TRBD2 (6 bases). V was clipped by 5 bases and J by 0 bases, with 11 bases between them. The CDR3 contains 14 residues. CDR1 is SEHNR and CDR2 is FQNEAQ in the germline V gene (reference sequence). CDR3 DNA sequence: TGTGCCAGCAGCCCACCGGGAGCCTCCTACGAGCAGTACTTC. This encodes CASSPPGASYEQYF.

CDR3 amino acids: CSVRAGGGNEQFF. CDR3 in DNA: TGCAGCGTTCGAGCCGGGGGGGGCAATGAGCAGTTCTTC. The chain combines TRBV29-1 with TRBJ2-1, with 8 bases matching TRBD2. Germline CDR1 is SQVTM and CDR2 is ANQGSEA. There are 13 residues in the CDR3. Trimming cost V 5 bases and J 6 bases; bases outside gene matches: 6.

CDR3 DNA sequence: TGTGCCAGCAGCTCCGTCGGGATAAACACCGGGGAGCTGTTTTTT. Protein sequence: CASSSVGINTGELFF. V and J are TRBV7-3 and TRBJ2-2, with a tentative D call TRBD2 (5 bases). V was cut by 4 bases and J by 2 bases, with 11 bases left in between. This CDR3 has 15 amino acids. Germline loops: CDR1 SGHTA, CDR2 FQGTGA.

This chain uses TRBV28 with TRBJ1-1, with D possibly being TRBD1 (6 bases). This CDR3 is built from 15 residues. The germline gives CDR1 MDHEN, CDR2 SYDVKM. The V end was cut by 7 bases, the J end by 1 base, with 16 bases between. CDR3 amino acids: CASTRGGVGNTEAFF. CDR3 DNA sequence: TGTGCCAGCACTCGGGGGGGCGTCGGGAACACTGAAGCTTTCTTT.

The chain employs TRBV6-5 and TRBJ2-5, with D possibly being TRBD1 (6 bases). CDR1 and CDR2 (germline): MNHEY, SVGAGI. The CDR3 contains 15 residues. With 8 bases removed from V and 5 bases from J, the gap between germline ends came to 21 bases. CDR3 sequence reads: CASGNLQGYGETQYF. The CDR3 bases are TGTGCCAGCGGTAACCTACAGGGATATGGCGAGACCCAGTACTTC.

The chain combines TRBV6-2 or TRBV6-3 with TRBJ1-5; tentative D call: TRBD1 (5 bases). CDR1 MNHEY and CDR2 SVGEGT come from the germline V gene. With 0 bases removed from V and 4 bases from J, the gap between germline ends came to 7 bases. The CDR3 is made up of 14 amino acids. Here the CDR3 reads CASSYSRGNQPQHF. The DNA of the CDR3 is TGTGCCAGCAGTTACTCGCGGGGGAATCAGCCCCAGCATTTT.

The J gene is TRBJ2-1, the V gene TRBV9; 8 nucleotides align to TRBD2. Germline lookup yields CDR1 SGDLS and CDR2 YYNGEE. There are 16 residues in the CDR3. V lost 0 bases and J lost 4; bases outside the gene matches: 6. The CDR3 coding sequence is TGTGCCAGCAGCGTAGAGGCGGGAGGTGCATACAATGAGCAGTTCTTC. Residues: CASSVEAGGAYNEQFF.

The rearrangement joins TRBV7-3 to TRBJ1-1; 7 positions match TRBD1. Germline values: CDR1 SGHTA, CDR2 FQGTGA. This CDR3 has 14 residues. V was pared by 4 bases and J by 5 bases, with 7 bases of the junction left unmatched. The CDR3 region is CASSSTSGGTEAFF. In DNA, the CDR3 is TGTGCCAGCAGCTCCACTTCAGGGGGGACTGAAGCTTTCTTT. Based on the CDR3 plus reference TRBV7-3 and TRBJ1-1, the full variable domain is GAGVSQTPSNKVTEKGKYVELRCDPISGHTALYWYRQSLGQGPEFLIYFQGTGAADDSGLPNDRFFAVRPEGSVSTLKIQRTERGDSAVYLCASSSTSGGTEAFFGQGTRLTVV.

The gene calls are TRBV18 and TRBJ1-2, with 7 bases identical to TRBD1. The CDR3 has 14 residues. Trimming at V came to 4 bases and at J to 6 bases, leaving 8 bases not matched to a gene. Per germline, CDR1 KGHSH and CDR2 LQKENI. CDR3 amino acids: CASSLPGTDHGYTF. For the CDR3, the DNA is TGTGCCAGCTCACTCCCCGGGACAGATCATGGCTACACCTTC.

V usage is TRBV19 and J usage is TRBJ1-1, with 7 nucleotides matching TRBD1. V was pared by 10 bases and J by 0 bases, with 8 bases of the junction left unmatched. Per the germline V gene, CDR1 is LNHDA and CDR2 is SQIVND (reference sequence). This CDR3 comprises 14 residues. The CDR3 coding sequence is TGTGCCACTATACAGGGGACACTGAACACTGAAGCTTTCTTT. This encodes CATIQGTLNTEAFF.

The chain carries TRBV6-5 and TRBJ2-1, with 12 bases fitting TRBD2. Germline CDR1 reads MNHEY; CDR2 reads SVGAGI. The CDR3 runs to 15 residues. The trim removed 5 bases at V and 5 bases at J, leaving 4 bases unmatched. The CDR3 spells CASSRTSGINNEQFF. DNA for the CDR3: TGTGCCAGCAGTCGGACTAGCGGGATCAACAATGAGCAGTTCTTC.

CDR3 protein: CASSRGTSGGGREQYF. The CDR3 coding sequence is TGTGCCAGCAGCCGCGGGACTAGCGGGGGCGGGAGAGAGCAGTACTTC. The chain carries TRBV5-4 and TRBJ2-7, with 14 bases that match TRBD2. CDR3 length: 16 amino acids. Looked up from germline, CDR1 is SGHNT and CDR2 is YYREEE (reference sequence). The trim removed 4 bases at V and 7 bases at J, leaving 10 bases unmatched.

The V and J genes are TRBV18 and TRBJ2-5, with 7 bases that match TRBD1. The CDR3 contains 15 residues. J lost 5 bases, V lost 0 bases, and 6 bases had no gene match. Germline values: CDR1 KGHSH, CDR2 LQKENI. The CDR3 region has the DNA TGTGCCAGCTCACCACCAAGGGGGCCGGGGGAGACCCAGTACTTC. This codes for CASSPPRGPGETQYF. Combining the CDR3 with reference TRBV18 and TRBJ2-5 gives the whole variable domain NAGVMQNPRHLVRRRGQEARLRCSPMKGHSHVYWYRQLPEEGLKFMVYLQKENIIDESGMPKERFSAEFPKEGPSILRIQQVVRGDSAAYFCASSPPRGPGETQYFGPGTRLLVL.

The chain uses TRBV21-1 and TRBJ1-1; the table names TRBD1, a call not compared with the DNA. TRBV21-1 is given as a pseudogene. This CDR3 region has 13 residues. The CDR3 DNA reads TGTGCCAGCAGACAGGGGATAGTCACTGAAGCTTTCTTT. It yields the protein CASRQGIVTEAFF.